This T cell receptor (beta chain) was recovered during a study of T cells in Graves' hyperthyroidism and ophthalmopathy. Germline CDR1 GTSNPN, CDR2 SVGIG (reference sequence). Trimming removed 0 bases at V and 8 bases at J, with 10 bases between. The CDR3 consists of 12 residues. There are many counts of this clonotype. Regions amplified from RNA transcripts were the TCR beta CDR3 regions. HTBI primers were the set used in a first-round RT-PCR of the TCR CDR3. MiXCR, run by TCRdb on the multiplex PCR reads, gives a single entry per CDR3 protein. The data contain hundreds of thousands of distinct CDR3 sequences, approximately 14% of them singletons.

The chain has TRBV30 and TRBJ1-2; D is possibly TRBD1 (5 bases). The sequencing input was blood. The receptor comes from a man between 18 and 35 years old with Graves' ophthalmopathy. The CDR3 sequence is CAWSVERDGYTF. In nucleotides, the CDR3 is TGTGCCTGGAGTGTAGAGCGGGACGGCTACACCTTC.